This TCR beta chain was observed in a study of regulatory T cells in long-lasting Graves disease. The sample holds many counts of this clonotype. Investigators prepared the TCR beta libraries by applying iRepertoire HTBI primers and Arm-PCR of CDR3 regions. Via MiXCR, TCRdb re-called the multiplex PCR reads, giving one row per CDR3 protein. The sample shows 500,000 or so distinct CDR3 sequences, 15% to 20% of them seen only once. This CDR3 is 14 amino acids long. The germline V gene has CDR1 LGHNT and CDR2 FRNRAP. Between the trimmed V and J ends, which lost 7 bases and 2 bases, there was a span of 14 bases. Sample time point: newly diagnosed GD, antithyroid drugs for less than 3 months. Extracted PBMC RNA gave rise to the TCR library. These data also featured in a second study, about T cells in Graves' hyperthyroidism and ophthalmopathy. That paper adds: Most thyroid clonotypes with frequency above 0.001 were detected in blood.

The sequence came from a man between 40 and 49 years old with Graves disease. Sequencing used peripheral blood mononuclear cells (PBMCs), obtained at new diagnosis, from a patient treated with antithyroid drugs. J is TRBJ1-2 and V is TRBV12-5; no clear D gene. The chain's CDR3 is CASAMTPGNYGYTF. The CDR3 DNA is TGTGCTAGTGCCATGACCCCGGGGAACTATGGCTACACCTTC.